Shown below are 28 T cell receptor beta chains from a single sample sequenced in a study of control samples from healthy donors and cancer patients. The assay was immunoSEQ multiplex PCR, and TCRdb's table has in-frame clones only and misses some. The sample carries 120,000 to 150,000 clones, about 91% recorded once. Sequencing input: blood. The source is a man between 25 and 39 years old in good health.

The chain links TRBV2 to TRBJ2-7; D gene unclear. The V end lost 3 bases, the J end lost 6 bases, and 9 bases lay between the germline ends. The CDR3 covers 12 residues. CDR1 is SNHLY, CDR2 FYNNEI, per germline. The CDR3, as DNA: TGTGCCAGCAGTGAGAGTTTTTTCGAGCAGTACTTC. The encoded protein is CASSESFFEQYF.

The V call is TRBV24-1, the J call TRBJ2-2; TRBD1 matches 8 bases. Trimming cost V 6 bases and J 3 bases; bases outside gene matches: 11. The CDR3 extends over 17 amino acids. Per the germline V gene, CDR1 is KGHDR and CDR2 is SFDVKD. The CDR3 DNA reads as TGTGCCACCAGTTATCCTCCAACAGGGGGGTACACCGGGGAGCTGTTTTTT. Amino acid sequence: CATSYPPTGGYTGELFF.

This clone has a single count. The chain recombines TRBV24-1 with TRBJ1-6; D not resolved. Germline assignment: CDR1 KGHDR and CDR2 SFDVKD. This CDR3 region has 17 residues. Trimming removed 3 bases at V and 3 bases at J, with 14 bases between. CDR3 nucleotides: TGTGCCACCAGTGATCGGGAAAAACGGCTCTATAATTCACCCCTCCACTTT. Amino acid sequence: CATSDREKRLYNSPLHF.

V usage is TRBV7-2 and J usage is TRBJ1-1; no reliable D call. The CDR3 spans 14 residues. Trimming removed 5 bases from V and 0 bases from J, with 10 bases in between. Germline CDR1 is SGHTA and CDR2 is FQGNSA. The CDR3 region is CASSIQNMNTEAFF. For the CDR3, the DNA is TGTGCCAGCAGCATACAGAATATGAACACTGAAGCTTTCTTT.

The V call is TRBV3-1 (or the pseudogene TRBV3-2), the J call TRBJ1-3; perhaps TRBD1 as D (6 bases). The CDR3 runs 24 residues. Trimming left V 2 bases short and J 0 bases short, with 35 bases between. Germline V gives CDR1 LGHDT, CDR2 YNNKEL (reference sequence). This CDR3 is CASSQQTTSYREEPTSNSGNTIYF. CDR3 in DNA: TGTGCCAGCAGCCAACAAACCACATCTTACAGGGAAGAGCCTACTAGTAACTCTGGAAACACCATATATTTT.

The CDR3 bases are TGTGCCAGCAGTTTCAAGGCGAACACTGAAGCTTTCTTT. Translation gives CASSFKANTEAFF. The chain combines TRBV25-1 with TRBJ1-1, with D hard to call. V was cut by 5 bases and J by 1 base, with 8 bases left in between. The CDR3 contains 13 residues. Germline V gives CDR1 MGHDK, CDR2 SYGVNS.

This rearrangement joins TRBV9 to TRBJ1-1; D remains unclear. Trimming cost V 3 bases and J 0 bases, with 15 bases left between them. The CDR3 runs to 16 residues. The germline CDR1 and CDR2 sequences are SGDLS and YYNGEE. The CDR3 nucleotides read TGTGCCAGCAGCGCCCGGAATCAGGTACTGAACACTGAAGCTTTCTTT. It specifies CASSARNQVLNTEAFF.

The chain joins TRBV4-2 to TRBJ1-1; no firm D call. The germline V gene encodes CDR1 LGHNA and CDR2 YNFKEQ. The V end was cut by 0 bases, the J end by 6 bases, with 11 bases between. CDR3 size: 14 residues. The DNA of the CDR3 is TGTGCCAGCAGCCAAGATTTGCAGGCATCTGAAGCTTTCTTT. It codes for CASSQDLQASEAFF.

The genes are TRBV5-1 and TRBJ2-1; D ambiguous. The CDR3 loop spans 15 amino acids. Germline loops: CDR1 SGHRS, CDR2 YFSETQ. The ends were cut back, 1 base at V and 0 bases at J, with 8 bases in the middle. CDR3 loop: CASSLIASSYNEQFF. CDR3 nucleotide sequence: TGCGCCAGCAGCTTGATTGCAAGCTCCTACAATGAGCAGTTCTTC. Full variable domain (rest looked up from reference TRBV5-1 and TRBJ2-1): KAGVTQTPRYLIKTRGQQVTLSCSPISGHRSVSWYQQTPGQGLQFLFEYFSETQRNKGNFPGRFSGRQFSNSRSEMNVSTLELGDSALYLCASSLIASSYNEQFFGPGTRLTVL.

The chain is built from TRBV18 and TRBJ2-3; D not certain. The CDR3 contains 15 residues. CDR1 and CDR2 from the germline V gene are KGHSH and LQKENI. V was shortened by 3 bases and J by 0 bases, with 10 bases between the two germline ends. Here the CDR3 reads CASSPNLESTDTQYF. For the CDR3, the DNA is TGTGCCAGCTCACCTAATCTTGAAAGCACAGATACGCAGTATTTT.

The chain is built from TRBV19 and TRBJ1-1; D is possibly TRBD1 (5 bases). This CDR3 has 13 residues. V lost 3 bases to trimming and J lost 6 bases, with 11 bases between them. CDR1 and CDR2 from the germline V gene are LNHDA and SQIVND (reference sequence). The CDR3 loop reads CASSIAAGPEAFF. The CDR3 DNA reads TGTGCCAGTAGTATCGCCGCAGGGCCTGAAGCTTTCTTT.

Here the CDR3 DNA reads TGTGCCATCAGCGAGCCGGGACTCCCCTACGAGCAGTACTTC. It translates to CAISEPGLPYEQYF. J is TRBJ2-7 and V is TRBV10-3; D possibly corresponds to TRBD2 (6 bases). The CDR3 has 14 amino acids. CDR1 is ENHRY, CDR2 SYGVKD, per germline. The V gene lost 6 bases and the J gene lost 2 bases, with 14 bases spanning the gap.

V and J are TRBV5-6 and TRBJ2-3; 12 nucleotides agree with TRBD2. CDR1 is SGHDT and CDR2 is YYEEEE in the germline V gene. The CDR3 runs to 16 residues. The V segment lost 0 bases and the J segment 3 bases; nucleotides outside the gene matches: 2. The CDR3 spells CASSLGGLAGTDTQYF. DNA of the CDR3: TGTGCCAGCAGCTTGGGGGGACTAGCGGGTACAGATACGCAGTATTTT.

This chain links TRBV9 with TRBJ2-3; TRBD2 might be the D (7 bases). CDR1 and CDR2 (germline): SGDLS, YYNGEE. Trimming took off 3 bases at V and 4 bases at J, with 15 bases between the two ends. This CDR3 has 15 amino acids. The DNA of the CDR3 is TGTGCCAGCAGCGCGGGGGGCTTCTTGGCAGATACGCAGTATTTT. Amino acid sequence: CASSAGGFLADTQYF.

This chain uses TRBV18 with TRBJ2-7; D might be TRBD1 (5 bases). V lost 5 bases and J 6 bases, leaving 20 bases between the germline ends. CDR1 is KGHSH, CDR2 LQKENI, per germline. The CDR3 runs 15 residues. CDR3: CASSTNPGNVGEQYF. CDR3 sequence (DNA): TGTGCCAGCTCAACCAATCCAGGGAATGTTGGCGAGCAGTACTTC.

J is TRBJ1-2 and V is TRBV10-1; 10 nucleotides line up with TRBD1. CDR3 length equals 14 residues. CDR1 and CDR2 (germline): WNHNN, SYGVQD (reference sequence). The trim removed 11 bases at V and 2 bases at J, leaving 8 bases unmatched. This CDR3 is CARAPDRGNYGYTF. CDR3 bases: TGCGCCCGAGCCCCGGACAGGGGGAACTATGGCTACACCTTC.

The chain couples TRBV7-3 to TRBJ1-2; D not certain. Trimming removed 1 base at V and 6 bases at J, with 9 bases between. Per germline, CDR1 SGHTA and CDR2 FQGTGA. The CDR3 is made up of 13 amino acids. CDR3 region: CASSLMLGNGYTF. CDR3 nucleotide sequence: TGTGCCAGCAGCTTAATGTTGGGTAATGGCTACACCTTC.

The gene calls are TRBV6-2 or TRBV6-3 and TRBJ2-1, with D tentatively TRBD1 or TRBD2 (7 bases each). This CDR3 is built from 17 residues. The V end lost 7 bases, the J end lost 3 bases, and 22 bases lay between the germline ends. Germline V CDR1 and CDR2: MNHEY, SVGEGT. CDR3 residues: CASIPLGRDSHYNEQFF. The CDR3 nucleotides are TGTGCCAGCATCCCCCTTGGGAGGGACAGCCACTACAATGAGCAGTTCTTC.

The chain has TRBV15 and TRBJ2-7, with 7 nucleotides matching TRBD1. V lost 0 bases, J lost 2 bases, and 4 bases stayed unmatched. Germline loops: CDR1 LNHNV, CDR2 YYDKDF (reference sequence). The CDR3 loop spans 15 amino acids. CDR3 in amino acids: CATSRERDRAYEQYF. The CDR3 nucleotides read TGTGCCACCAGCAGAGAAAGGGACAGAGCCTACGAGCAGTACTTC. Full variable domain (outside the CDR3, taken from reference TRBV15 and TRBJ2-7): DAMVIQNPRYQVTQFGKPVTLSCSQTLNHNVMYWYQQKSSQAPKLLFHYYDKDFNNEADTPDNFQSRRPNTSFCFLDIRSPGLGDTAMYLCATSRERDRAYEQYFGPGTRLTVT.

The rearrangement uses TRBV27 and TRBJ1-2; 8 bases line up with TRBD1. Germline assignment: CDR1 MNHEY and CDR2 SMNVEV (reference sequence). V shed 4 bases, J shed 8 bases, and the junction held 12 bases outside the gene matches. The CDR3 is 15 residues long. CDR3 coding DNA: TGTGCCAGCAGTTCAGACAGGGGCCAAGCGAGGGGCTACACCTTC. Protein: CASSSDRGQARGYTF.

In this sample, this clone turned up once. J is TRBJ1-2 and V is TRBV28; D may be TRBD1 (6 bases). V gave up 1 base and J gave up 2 bases, with 8 bases separating them. The V gene's germline CDR1 is MDHEN and CDR2 SYDVKM. The CDR3 length is 14 residues. CDR3 residues: CASSLLGANYGYTF. The DNA for the CDR3 is TGTGCCAGCAGTTTATTGGGGGCCAACTATGGCTACACCTTC.

V usage is TRBV6-5 and J usage is TRBJ1-3; 7 bases are a match to TRBD1. Germline assignment: CDR1 MNHEY and CDR2 SVGAGI. Trimming cost V 8 bases and J 0 bases; bases outside gene matches: 4. This CDR3 spans 14 amino acids. This CDR3 is CASEGAFSGNTIYF. The CDR3 DNA is TGTGCCAGCGAGGGGGCCTTCTCTGGAAACACCATATATTTT.

The CDR3 spells CASSPRLETSEKLFF. In DNA form, the CDR3 reads TGTGCCAGCAGCCCCCGACTCGAGACGAGTGAAAAACTGTTTTTT. The chain is built from TRBV9 and TRBJ1-4; D is ambiguous. Germline CDR1 reads SGDLS; CDR2 reads YYNGEE. The ends were cut back, 4 bases at V and 7 bases at J, with 17 bases in the middle. The CDR3 spans 15 residues. The variable domain in full, with the rest retrieved from reference TRBV9 and TRBJ1-4, is DSGVTQTPKHLITATGQRVTLRCSPRSGDLSVYWYQQSLDQGLQFLIQYYNGEERAKGNILERFSAQQFPDLHSELNLSSLELGDSALYFCASSPRLETSEKLFFGSGTQLSVL.

The V call is TRBV21-1, the J call TRBJ2-4; TRBD1, the table's D call, lacks a check against the DNA. TRBV21-1 is shown as a pseudogene. This CDR3 has 15 residues. The CDR3 loop is CATPWARNAKNIQYF. Written as DNA, the CDR3 is TGTGCCACCCCCTGGGCCCGGAACGCCAAAAACATTCAGTACTTC.

The chain is built from TRBV5-1 and TRBJ2-2; 12 nucleotides align to TRBD2. Germline V gene data show CDR1 as SGHRS and CDR2 as YFSETQ. J lost 0 bases, V lost 4 bases, and 4 bases had no gene match. CDR3 length: 17 residues. CDR3 in DNA: TGCGCCAGCAGCCCACTAGCGGGGGGTGCGAACACCGGGGAGCTGTTTTTT. Amino acids: CASSPLAGGANTGELFF.

The chain uses TRBV21-1 and TRBJ2-3; the D call of TRBD2 is as the table states it, not checked on the DNA. TRBV21-1 is labeled a pseudogene. The CDR3 is made up of 14 amino acids. CDR3 sequence: CARIRTSDPDTQYF. The CDR3 bases are TGTGCCAGAATTCGGACTAGCGACCCAGATACGCAGTATTTT.

The count of this clone is one. The chain employs TRBV25-1 and TRBJ1-2; D is perhaps TRBD1 (6 bases). V lost 3 bases and J 3 bases, leaving 8 bases between the germline ends. Per germline, CDR1 MGHDK and CDR2 SYGVNS. This CDR3 is 13 amino acids long. The CDR3 region has the DNA TGTGCCAGCAGTGAGAGGGGGTACTATGGCTACACCTTC. Translated, it gives CASSERGYYGYTF.

The chain couples TRBV6-4 to TRBJ1-5; D remains ambiguous. CDR1 MRHNA and CDR2 SNTAGT come from the germline V gene. The CDR3 is made up of 15 amino acids. V lost 2 bases to trimming and J lost 3 bases, with 11 bases between them. The CDR3 DNA reads as TGTGCCAGCAGTGACGCAGGCAGCCACAATCAGCCCCAGCATTTT. It is translated as CASSDAGSHNQPQHF.